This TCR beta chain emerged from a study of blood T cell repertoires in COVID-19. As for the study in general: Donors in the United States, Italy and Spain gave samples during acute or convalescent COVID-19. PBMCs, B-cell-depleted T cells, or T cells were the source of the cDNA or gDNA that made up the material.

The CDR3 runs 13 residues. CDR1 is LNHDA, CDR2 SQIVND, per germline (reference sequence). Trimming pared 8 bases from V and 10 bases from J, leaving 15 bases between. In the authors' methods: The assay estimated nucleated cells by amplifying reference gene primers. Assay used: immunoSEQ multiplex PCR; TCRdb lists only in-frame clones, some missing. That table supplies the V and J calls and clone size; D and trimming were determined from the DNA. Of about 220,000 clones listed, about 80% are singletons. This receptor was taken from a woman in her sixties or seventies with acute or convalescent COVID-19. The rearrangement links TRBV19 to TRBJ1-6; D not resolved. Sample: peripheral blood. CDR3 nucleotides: TGTGCCAGTTGTCCGGGTATTAAATCACCCCTCCACTTT. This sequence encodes CASCPGIKSPLHF. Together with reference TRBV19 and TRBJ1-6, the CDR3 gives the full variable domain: DGGITQSPKYLFRKEGQNVTLSCEQNLNHDAMYWYRQDPGQGLRLIYYSQIVNDFQKGDIAEGYSVSREKKESFPLTVTSAQKNPTAFYLCASCPGIKSPLHFGNGTRLTVT.